The 14 T cell receptor beta chains below were found in one sample sequenced in a study of T cell repertoires in cytomegalovirus infection (dated by TCRdb to the late 2010s). Sequencing was carried out with an Illumina HiSeq 1500. TCRdb handled the public reads itself, with Q25 trimming in fastp and clone calling in MiXCR, and kept productive beta chains. Every CDR3 protein is listed once, alongside the most common genes and DNA of its rows. Counted in this sample were 45,000 to 50,000 distinct CDR3 sequences; roughly 19% of them appeared once. 50% to 65% of the sample is taken by the ten largest. This specimen's treatment or condition label, per the study, means: in vitro stimulation with specific CMV peptide epitopes to enrich CMV-specific T cells. Their antigens remain unidentified. The source material was CD8+ T cells from cultured PBMCs, sampled from culture after CMV antigen stimulation. These TCRs come from a human donor in good health (CMV status not recorded). Some clones in this sample may be carry-over from other donors' samples.

The V and J genes are TRBV2 and TRBJ1-1, with D possibly being TRBD1 (5 bases). V was trimmed by 3 bases and J by 3 bases, leaving 11 bases between them. CDR3 length equals 14 residues. Germline V gene lookup returns CDR1 SNHLY and CDR2 FYNNEI. The CDR3 here is CASSEEGRDTEAFF. The CDR3, as DNA: TGTGCCAGCAGTGAGGAGGGGCGGGACACTGAAGCTTTCTTT.

This chain uses TRBV7-9 with TRBJ2-7; TRBD1 is a possible D gene (6 bases). V lost 1 base, J lost 2 bases, and 9 bases lay in between. Looked up from germline, CDR1 is SEHNR and CDR2 is FQNEAQ (reference sequence). This CDR3 contains 14 residues. This chain's CDR3 is CASSLVQGTYEQYF. The DNA of the CDR3 is TGTGCCAGCAGCTTAGTTCAGGGGACCTACGAGCAGTACTTC. Full variable domain (outside the CDR3, taken from reference TRBV7-9 and TRBJ2-7): DTGVSQNPRHKITKRGQNVTFRCDPISEHNRLYWYRQTLGQGPEFLTYFQNEAQLEKSRLLSDRFSAERPKGSFSTLEIQRTEQGDSAMYLCASSLVQGTYEQYFGPGTRLTVT.

This clonotype was found many times. V is TRBV6-2 or TRBV6-3 and J is TRBJ2-1; D perhaps matches TRBD2 (6 bases). From germline, CDR1 is MNHEY and CDR2 SVGEGT. The CDR3 is 13 residues long. V lost 7 bases and J 6 bases, leaving 13 bases between the germline ends. Written as DNA, the CDR3 is TGTGCCAGCACCTTAGCGCGGGGCAATGAGCAGTTCTTC. Translation: CASTLARGNEQFF.

This clonotype occurred many times. V is TRBV11-3 and J is TRBJ2-7; D is tentatively TRBD1 or TRBD2 (5 bases each). The germline gives CDR1 SGHNT, CDR2 YENEEA. The CDR3 length is 15 residues. V lost 1 base and J lost 0, with 10 bases in between. The CDR3 nucleotides are TGTGCCAGCAGCTTAGCTCCGGGGACCTCCTACGAGCAGTACTTC. Its protein is CASSLAPGTSYEQYF. Variable domain in full (rest from reference TRBV11-3 and TRBJ2-7): EAGVVQSPRYKIIEKKQPVAFWCNPISGHNTLYWYLQNLGQGPELLIRYENEEAVDDSQLPKDRFSAERLKGVDSTLKIQPAELGDSAVYLCASSLAPGTSYEQYFGPGTRLTVT.

The chain links TRBV2 to TRBJ2-7; a possible D gene is TRBD1 (5 bases). CDR1 and CDR2 from the germline V gene are SNHLY and FYNNEI. The length of the CDR3 is 16 residues. Trimming removed 3 bases at V and 0 bases at J, with 15 bases between. CDR3 nucleotides: TGTGCCAGCAGTGATTCACCCAGGGCTATCTCCTACGAGCAGTACTTC. Translation: CASSDSPRAISYEQYF. The variable domain in full, with the rest retrieved from reference TRBV2 and TRBJ2-7, is EPEVTQTPSHQVTQMGQEVILRCVPISNHLYFYWYRQILGQKVEFLVSFYNNEISEKSEIFDDQFSVERPDGSNFTLKIRSTKLEDSAMYFCASSDSPRAISYEQYFGPGTRLTVT.

This clonotype turned up a few times. This chain uses TRBV9 with TRBJ2-7; D perhaps matches TRBD1 (5 bases). Trimming removed 0 bases from V and 3 bases from J, with 10 bases in between. Germline assignment: CDR1 SGDLS and CDR2 YYNGEE. The CDR3 is 14 amino acids. The CDR3 sequence: CASSVGQGDYEQYF. Written as DNA, the CDR3 is TGTGCCAGCAGCGTAGGCCAGGGTGACTACGAGCAGTACTTC.

This clonotype was detected a few times. The V and J genes are TRBV14 and TRBJ1-2; the D gene is possibly TRBD1 (6 bases). V lost 0 bases to trimming and J lost 2 bases, with 16 bases between them. Germline assignment: CDR1 SGHDN and CDR2 FVKESK. The CDR3 consists of 17 residues. CDR3 DNA sequence: TGTGCCAGCAGCCAAGACGAGTTGGCCGACAGGAACTATGGCTACACCTTC. The encoded protein is CASSQDELADRNYGYTF.

This clonotype turned up a few times. V is TRBV2 and J is TRBJ1-2; D remains ambiguous. The CDR3 sequence is 11 residues long. Germline lookup yields CDR1 SNHLY and CDR2 FYNNEI. Trimming pared 6 bases from V and 7 bases from J, leaving 9 bases between. Written as DNA, the CDR3 is TGTGCCAGCAGCCCGGCGTCTGGCTACACCTTC. This codes for CASSPASGYTF.

V gene TRBV7-9 combines with J gene TRBJ1-1, with unresolved D. The CDR3 sequence is 12 residues long. The ends were cut back, 4 bases at V and 10 bases at J, with 13 bases in the middle. CDR1 is SEHNR, CDR2 FQNEAQ, per germline (reference sequence). CDR3 nucleotide sequence: TGTGCCAGCAGCTCCACATTAGGGAGAGCTTTCTTT. It translates to CASSSTLGRAFF.

This clonotype has ten or more counts. The chain combines TRBV12-3 or TRBV12-4 with TRBJ2-4, with TRBD2 matching 12 bases. J gave up 1 base and V 5 bases, and 9 bases lay outside the gene matches. This CDR3 region has 18 residues. CDR3 nucleotides: TGTGCCAGCAGTCCTAGCGGGGGGGCCCTAGTCGCCAAAAACATTCAGTACTTC. Its translation is CASSPSGGALVAKNIQYF.

This chain links TRBV6-2 or TRBV6-3 with TRBJ1-5; D may be TRBD1 (6 bases). Germline V gene data show CDR1 as MNHEY and CDR2 as SVGEGT. The CDR3 extends over 14 amino acids. The V and J ends lost 6 bases and 3 bases respectively, with 12 bases between them. This chain's CDR3 is CASSRTAHNQPQHF. In DNA form, the CDR3 reads TGTGCCAGCAGCCGGACAGCCCACAATCAGCCCCAGCATTTT.

This clonotype has only a few counts. V gene TRBV4-3 combines with J gene TRBJ2-1; D is perhaps TRBD1 (5 bases). The germline CDR1 and CDR2 sequences are LGHNA and YSLEER. The CDR3 loop spans 16 amino acids. V gave up 0 bases and J gave up 5 bases, with 14 bases separating them. Here the CDR3 reads CASSQDGRAVNNEQFF. The CDR3 region has the DNA TGCGCCAGCAGCCAAGATGGCAGGGCTGTTAACAATGAGCAGTTCTTC.

In its sample, this clonotype was seen a few times. This chain joins TRBV12-5 and TRBJ2-3; D is uncertain. V lost 1 base and J lost 0, with 11 bases in between. The CDR3 extends over 16 amino acids. The germline V gene encodes CDR1 LGHNT and CDR2 FRNRAP. The CDR3 region is CASGLGVSDSTDTQYF. The CDR3 coding sequence is TGTGCTAGTGGTTTGGGGGTGAGCGACAGCACAGATACGCAGTATTTT.

As regards this clonotype: This sequence may be a read error, since a much larger clone differs from it by one base. The J gene is TRBJ2-7, the V gene TRBV7-2, with TRBD2 matching over 7 bases. The V gene's germline CDR1 is SGHTA and CDR2 FQGNSA. This CDR3 contains 17 residues. The DNA of the CDR3 is TGTGTCAGCAGCTTAGCCTTTGCGGGAGAACCCCCTGGCAAGCAGTACTTC. Protein: CVSSLAFAGEPPGKQYF.